The 22 T cell receptor beta chains in this list originate from one sample, sequenced in a study of regulatory T cells in long-lasting Graves disease. Regarding time point: persistent/refractory GD, antithyroid drugs over 5 years with positive TRAb. The authors made the TCR library using RNA they extracted from PBMCs. Library construction for TCR beta used iRepertoire HTBI primers and Arm-PCR of CDR3 regions. In TCRdb, the multiplex PCR reads were re-called with MiXCR into one record per CDR3 protein. The data show approximately 350,000 distinct CDR3 sequences, roughly 24% seen once. This specimen consisted of peripheral blood mononuclear cells (PBMCs), obtained when the disease was refractory, from a patient treated with antithyroid drugs. The receptors derive from a woman aged 40-49 years with Graves disease.

This clonotype was recorded at least ten times. J is TRBJ2-7 and V is TRBV28, with TRBD2 matching 8 bases. With 2 bases clipped from V and 3 bases from J, the junction kept 3 bases outside the gene matches. Germline V CDR1 and CDR2: MDHEN, SYDVKM. The CDR3 contains 14 residues. The CDR3 DNA sequence: TGTGCCAGCAGTTTAGGGACTAGGCGCTACGAGCAGTACTTC. It yields the protein CASSLGTRRYEQYF.

The sample holds a few counts of this clonotype. The gene calls are TRBV12-3 or TRBV12-4 and TRBJ2-7; the match to TRBD2 covers 7 bases. The CDR3 loop spans 17 amino acids. After removal of 5 bases from V and 4 bases from J, the junction contained 17 bases not matched to a gene. CDR3 nucleotide sequence: TGTGCCAGCAGTGCCGGGACTACGCTAAGAGAGGGTTACGAGCAGTACTTC. Translated, it gives CASSAGTTLREGYEQYF.

The sample holds a few counts of this clonotype. The V call is TRBV28, the J call TRBJ1-3; D gene uncertain. V lost 2 bases and J lost 8, with 19 bases in between. The CDR3 has 16 amino acids. Germline V CDR1 and CDR2: MDHEN, SYDVKM. The CDR3 loop reads CASSLRILPGRDTIYF. CDR3 nucleotides: TGTGCCAGCAGTTTAAGGATCCTCCCCGGTCGAGACACCATATATTTT.

This sequence joins TRBV20-1 and TRBJ2-2, with 7 bases aligning to TRBD2. The CDR3 is 16 residues long. Trimming took 2 bases from V and 5 from J; bases not matched to a gene: 11. CDR1 DFQATT and CDR2 SNEGSKA come from the germline V gene (reference sequence). The CDR3 DNA is TGCAGTGCTAGACATTGGGGCGGGAGATTAACCGGGGAGCTGTTTTTT. Residues: CSARHWGGRLTGELFF.

This CDR3 is CASSSLTDEQYF. The CDR3 nucleotides are TGTGCCAGCAGTTCGTTAACCGACGAGCAGTACTTC. The chain joins TRBV28 to TRBJ2-7, with D unresolved. This CDR3 comprises 12 residues. V was trimmed by 4 bases and J by 5 bases, leaving 9 bases between them. CDR1 is MDHEN, CDR2 SYDVKM, per germline.

The gene calls are TRBV20-1 and TRBJ2-1, with 15 bases that match TRBD2. This CDR3 contains 16 residues. Germline CDR1 and CDR2: DFQATT and SNEGSKA (reference sequence). V was pared by 5 bases and J by 10 bases, with 12 bases of the junction left unmatched. CDR3: CSAFSGLAGGGREQFF. As DNA, the CDR3 is TGCAGTGCTTTCAGCGGACTAGCGGGGGGGGGTCGGGAGCAGTTCTTC.

The sample holds a few counts of this clonotype. The chain uses TRBV3-1 and TRBJ1-2; 7 bases agree with TRBD1. Germline V gene data show CDR1 as LGHDT and CDR2 as YNNKEL (reference sequence). After removal of 4 bases from V and 0 bases from J, the junction contained 11 bases not matched to a gene. This CDR3 contains 17 residues. CDR3 DNA sequence: TGTGCCAGCAGCCGACACCCACGGGACAGAGCTAACTATGGCTACACCTTC. Its protein is CASSRHPRDRANYGYTF.

This clonotype appeared many times. J is TRBJ1-4 and V is TRBV2; D remains ambiguous. The CDR3 covers 11 residues. Trimming removed 6 bases at V and 8 bases at J, with 7 bases between. CDR1 is SNHLY and CDR2 is FYNNEI in the germline V gene. The CDR3, as DNA: TGTGCCAGCAGACAGACGGAAAAACTGTTTTTT. Encoded protein: CASRQTEKLFF.

This clonotype was detected many times. The J gene is TRBJ2-5, the V gene TRBV28; 11 positions agree with TRBD2. This CDR3 comprises 16 residues. Germline loops: CDR1 MDHEN, CDR2 SYDVKM. Trimming took 6 bases from V and 3 from J; bases not matched to a gene: 9. The CDR3 region is CASSSGTSGFKETQYF. CDR3 nucleotides: TGTGCCAGCAGCTCCGGGACTAGCGGTTTTAAAGAGACCCAGTACTTC.

This clonotype was seen at least ten times. This rearrangement joins TRBV27 to TRBJ1-5; D gene unclear. Per the germline V gene, CDR1 is MNHEY and CDR2 is SMNVEV (reference sequence). Trimming cost V 5 bases and J 4 bases, with 18 bases left between them. This CDR3 comprises 16 residues. The CDR3 bases are TGTGCCAGCAGTCTCCTCAGGACGGGAGAAAATCAGCCCCAGCATTTT. It encodes CASSLLRTGENQPQHF.

This chain connects TRBV7-9 to TRBJ2-7, with D perhaps matching TRBD1 or TRBD2 (5 bases each). Deletions cut 5 bases from V and 3 bases from J, with 17 bases between. The germline V gene has CDR1 SEHNR and CDR2 FQNEAQ (reference sequence). The CDR3 covers 15 residues. This CDR3 reads CASSHSGRKNYEQYF. CDR3 DNA sequence: TGTGCCAGCAGCCATTCGGGACGGAAAAACTACGAGCAGTACTTC.

This clonotype showed up just a few times. This sequence joins TRBV5-1 and TRBJ1-5; D might be TRBD1 (6 bases). V lost 0 bases to trimming and J lost 11 bases, with 15 bases between them. Germline CDR1 SGHRS, CDR2 YFSETQ. This CDR3 region has 14 residues. CDR3 region: CASSLAAGEGAQHF. CDR3 DNA sequence: TGCGCCAGCAGCTTGGCCGCCGGTGAGGGGGCCCAGCATTTT.

This clonotype has ten or more counts. The chain has TRBV5-5 and TRBJ2-2; 7 nucleotides line up with TRBD1. The CDR3 covers 17 residues. J lost 0 bases, V lost 0 bases, and 5 bases had no gene match. CDR1 and CDR2 (germline): SGHKS, YYEKEE (reference sequence). This CDR3 reads CASSLGPGQSNTGELFF. The CDR3 bases are TGTGCCAGCAGCTTGGGACCGGGACAGTCGAACACCGGGGAGCTGTTTTTT.

In the case of this clonotype: This could be a read error, since a much larger clone is one nucleotide away. The chain uses TRBV29-1 and TRBJ1-1; D might be TRBD1 (5 bases). V was cut by 6 bases and J by 6 bases, with 17 bases left in between. The CDR3 runs 13 residues. In germline, CDR1 is SQVTM, CDR2 ANQGSEA. CDR3 loop: CSVVEGWWAEAFF. The CDR3 DNA sequence: TGCAGCGTCGTCGAGGGGTGGTGGGCTGAAGCTTTCTTT.

As regards this clonotype: Since a much larger clone is just one base distant, this may be a read error. This rearrangement joins TRBV12-3 or TRBV12-4 to TRBJ1-1, with TRBD1 matching 7 bases. V lost 8 bases, J lost 4 bases, and 4 bases stayed unmatched. The CDR3 runs 12 residues. The CDR3 is CASGGQSTEAFF. DNA for the CDR3: TGTGCCAGCGGGGGACAGAGCACTGAAGCTTTCTTT.

This clonotype was found many times. The V and J genes are TRBV20-1 and TRBJ2-7; 8 nucleotides agree with TRBD2. The ends lost 2 bases at V and 3 bases at J; junction bases unmatched: 12. The germline V gene encodes CDR1 DFQATT and CDR2 SNEGSKA (reference sequence). The CDR3 extends over 16 amino acids. The CDR3 DNA reads as TGCAGTGCTAGACCGAATCTAGCGGGCTTAATCTACGAGCAGTACTTC. Translating it yields CSARPNLAGLIYEQYF.

This clonotype was observed at least ten times. The chain combines TRBV28 with TRBJ1-1; tentatively, D is TRBD1 (5 bases). With 6 bases removed from V and 2 bases from J, the gap between germline ends came to 13 bases. The CDR3 length is 14 residues. Germline V gene sequence: CDR1 MDHEN, CDR2 SYDVKM. CDR3 protein: CASRDYRTNTEAFF. As DNA, the CDR3 is TGTGCCAGCAGAGACTACAGGACAAACACTGAAGCTTTCTTT.

This clonotype was seen repeatedly, ten times or more. The gene calls are TRBV19 and TRBJ1-5; no definite D call. The germline V gene encodes CDR1 LNHDA and CDR2 SQIVND (reference sequence). V was shortened by 1 base and J by 4 bases, with 14 bases between the two germline ends. The CDR3 covers 16 residues. The CDR3 loop reads CASSIAGRGGNQPQHF. The CDR3 bases are TGTGCCAGTAGTATAGCCGGACGGGGAGGAAATCAGCCCCAGCATTTT.

V is TRBV7-9 and J is TRBJ2-7; 9 bases map to TRBD1. Per the germline V gene, CDR1 is SEHNR and CDR2 is FQNEAQ (reference sequence). The CDR3 sequence is 15 residues long. V gave up 5 bases and J gave up 7 bases; unmatched junction bases: 12. Here the CDR3 DNA reads TGTGCCAGCAGCACATCCCGGGACAGGGTCTATGAGCAGTACTTC. Protein sequence: CASSTSRDRVYEQYF.

Details on this clonotype: This may be a read error: a much more frequent sequence differs by one nucleotide. This chain uses TRBV27 with TRBJ2-5; 8 bases agree with TRBD1. CDR1 is MNHEY, CDR2 SMNVEV, per germline (reference sequence). The CDR3 covers 16 residues. J gave up 4 bases and V 5 bases, and 12 bases lay outside the gene matches. CDR3 residues: CASSASPGGGGETQYF. DNA for the CDR3: TGTGCCAGCAGTGCCTCCCCAGGGGGCGGTGGAGAGACCCAGTACTTC.

In its sample, this clonotype was seen many times. The gene calls are TRBV7-8 and TRBJ2-7; D is possibly TRBD2 (5 bases). V lost 11 bases and J lost 2, with 13 bases in between. Germline V gene lookup returns CDR1 SGHVS and CDR2 FQNEAQ. CDR3 length equals 12 residues. CDR3: CASKGGAYEQYF. The CDR3 coding sequence is TGTGCCTCCAAAGGAGGAGCCTACGAGCAGTACTTC.

This clonotype was seen repeatedly, ten times or more. The chain couples TRBV20-1 to TRBJ1-1; tentative D call: TRBD1 (6 bases). The CDR3 is 15 amino acids. V was clipped by 0 bases and J by 3 bases, with 14 bases between them. Germline-derived CDR1 and CDR2 are DFQATT and SNEGSKA (reference sequence). CDR3 nucleotide sequence: TGCAGTGCTAGAGATCGGCAGGGGCTGCACACTGAAGCTTTCTTT. Translated, it gives CSARDRQGLHTEAFF.